What follows are 16 T cell receptor beta chains derived from one specimen sequenced in a study of shared clonotypes between healthy human individuals. Libraries were prepared by immunoSEQ multiplex PCR; TCRdb keeps only in-frame clonotypes and omits some of them. The table shows 2 million to 2.5 million clones, with approximately 95% occurring only once. The sequenced sample consisted of naive CD4+ T cells from PBMCs. Subset specified: CD45RA+ positively selected. The receptors were gathered from a man between 18 and 29 years old in good health. Some clones in this sample may be carry-over from other donors' samples.

The V call is TRBV5-1, the J call TRBJ2-3, with 13 bases matching TRBD2. Unmatched junction bases numbered 5, after V lost 4 bases and J lost 3 bases. Per germline, CDR1 SGHRS and CDR2 YFSETQ. There are 16 residues in the CDR3. The CDR3 coding sequence is TGCGCCAGCAGCGCACGACTAGCGGGAGGTACAGATACGCAGTATTTT. Translating it yields CASSARLAGGTDTQYF.

This clone was observed a single time. The chain is built from TRBV28 and TRBJ1-3; possible D gene TRBD1, 5 bases. CDR1 MDHEN and CDR2 SYDVKM come from the germline V gene. This CDR3 is 16 amino acids long. V lost 3 bases, J lost 4 bases, and 16 bases lay in between. CDR3 sequence reads: CASSLRGGAGGNTIYF. CDR3 bases: TGTGCCAGCAGTTTGAGGGGTGGGGCTGGAGGAAACACCATATATTTT.

The CDR3 region has the DNA TGCGCCAGCAGGAGACAGGGGGCCTTCTGGGACGAGCAGTACTTC. It specifies CASRRQGAFWDEQYF. This chain connects TRBV5-1 to TRBJ2-7, with 10 bases matching TRBD1. Germline CDR1 reads SGHRS; CDR2 reads YFSETQ. This CDR3 is built from 15 residues. V dropped 5 bases and J dropped 5; count of bases not matched to a gene: 10.

The chain is built from TRBV9 and TRBJ2-7; a weak D match, TRBD2 (5 bases). The CDR3 is made up of 16 amino acids. V gave up 0 bases and J gave up 2 bases, with 15 bases separating them. Germline CDR1 reads SGDLS; CDR2 reads YYNGEE. DNA for the CDR3: TGTGCCAGCAGCGTAGCGCCGACGGACGGGGCCTACGAGCAGTACTTC. Amino acids: CASSVAPTDGAYEQYF.

In this sample, this clone turned up once. Distinct nucleotide sequences in the sample also encode this CDR3. The genes are TRBV18 and TRBJ2-5; 10 nucleotides align to TRBD1. There are 15 residues in the CDR3. Germline trimming cut 2 bases from V and 2 bases from J; bases unmatched to any gene: 2. Germline CDR1 and CDR2: KGHSH and LQKENI. The CDR3 sequence: CASSPDRGRQETQYF. The CDR3 nucleotides are TGTGCCAGCTCACCAGACAGGGGGCGGCAAGAGACCCAGTACTTC.

A word on this clone: One end of the junction fails to match germline, which may point to a read error. Here the CDR3 reads CASSLRVGDTIYF. CDR3 coding DNA: TGCGCCAGCAGTCTCAGAGTTGGAGACACCATATATTTT. The chain has TRBV5-1 and TRBJ1-3; D unresolved. Germline V gives CDR1 SGHRS, CDR2 YFSETQ. This CDR3 spans 13 amino acids. Supplemented by reference TRBV5-1 and TRBJ1-3, the full variable domain reads KAGVTQTPRYLIKTRGQQVTLSCSPISGHRSVSWYQQTPGQGLQFLFEYFSETQRNKGNFPGRFSGRQFSNSRSEMNVSTLELGDSALYLCASSLRVGDTIYFGEGSWLTVV.

J is TRBJ1-1 and V is TRBV5-1; possible D gene TRBD1, 5 bases. V shed 0 bases and J shed 4 bases, with 13 bases lying between them. In germline, CDR1 is SGHRS, CDR2 YFSETQ. There are 15 residues in the CDR3. The CDR3 sequence is CASSLEAGKGTEAFF. The CDR3 coding sequence is TGCGCCAGCAGCTTGGAAGCAGGGAAGGGCACTGAAGCTTTCTTT.

The CDR3 DNA follows: TGTGCCAGCAGCGCCACGACTGGTTCCTACGAGCAGTACTTC. It is translated as CASSATTGSYEQYF. This chain joins TRBV7-7 and TRBJ2-7, with D unclear. Trimming took off 5 bases at V and 1 base at J, with 12 bases between the two ends. The CDR3 is 14 amino acids. Per the germline V gene, CDR1 is SSHAT and CDR2 is FNYEAQ (reference sequence).

The chain has TRBV19 and TRBJ2-7; D is possibly TRBD1 or TRBD2 (5 bases each). Trimming removed 4 bases from V and 4 bases from J, with 17 bases in between. Looked up from germline, CDR1 is LNHDA and CDR2 is SQIVND (reference sequence). The CDR3 runs 15 residues. The CDR3 loop is CASSRDGTGFYEQYF. CDR3 coding DNA: TGTGCCAGTAGTAGGGACGGGACGGGATTTTACGAGCAGTACTTC.

This sequence joins TRBV25-1 and TRBJ2-1; TRBD1 matches 8 bases. From germline, CDR1 is MGHDK and CDR2 SYGVNS. This CDR3 is built from 15 residues. V was clipped by 3 bases and J by 5 bases; unmatched bases: 6. The CDR3 DNA reads as TGTGCCAGCAGTGATCCGGGACAGGAAGACAATGAGCAGTTCTTC. This encodes CASSDPGQEDNEQFF.

In the case of this clone: The sample has other DNA sequences that encode this CDR3 too. The chain combines TRBV7-3 with TRBJ2-3; D unresolved. Trimming shortened V by 1 base and J by 3 bases, and 5 bases separated the two germline ends. The CDR3 has 13 residues. Looked up from germline, CDR1 is SGHTA and CDR2 is FQGTGA. The DNA for the CDR3 is TGTGCCAGCAGCTTAATTGGTACAGATACGCAGTATTTT. Protein: CASSLIGTDTQYF.

The chain couples TRBV30 to TRBJ2-3, with D possibly matching TRBD2 (6 bases). With 3 bases removed from V and 1 base from J, the gap between germline ends came to 11 bases. Per germline, CDR1 GTSNPN and CDR2 SVGIG (reference sequence). CDR3 length equals 14 residues. The DNA for the CDR3 is TGTGCCTGGAGCTGGGGGGTGGGCACAGATACGCAGTATTTT. Translation: CAWSWGVGTDTQYF.

The V gene is TRBV19, the J gene TRBJ2-3; D perhaps matches TRBD2 (6 bases). From germline, CDR1 is LNHDA and CDR2 SQIVND (reference sequence). The CDR3 covers 14 residues. Trimming took 4 bases from V and 2 from J, leaving 10 bases between them. The CDR3 bases are TGTGCCAGTAGTAACAAGGGACTCACAGATACGCAGTATTTT. This gives the protein CASSNKGLTDTQYF.

The V call is TRBV15, the J call TRBJ2-1, with TRBD2 as a possible D gene (5 bases). The CDR3 is 12 residues long. Per the germline V gene, CDR1 is LNHNV and CDR2 is YYDKDF (reference sequence). Trimming took off 4 bases at V and 10 bases at J, with 11 bases between the two ends. Here the CDR3 reads CATSTIWREQFF. DNA for the CDR3: TGTGCCACCAGCACCATATGGAGGGAGCAGTTCTTC. Combining the CDR3 with reference TRBV15 and TRBJ2-1 gives the whole variable domain DAMVIQNPRYQVTQFGKPVTLSCSQTLNHNVMYWYQQKSSQAPKLLFHYYDKDFNNEADTPDNFQSRRPNTSFCFLDIRSPGLGDTAMYLCATSTIWREQFFGPGTRLTVL.

This CDR3 is CAAREGGGTEAFF. The CDR3, as DNA: TGTGCCGCCAGGGAAGGGGGAGGCACTGAAGCTTTCTTT. The chain joins TRBV10-3 to TRBJ1-1; D perhaps matches TRBD1 (6 bases). Germline values: CDR1 ENHRY, CDR2 SYGVKD. The CDR3 is 13 residues long. V shed 11 bases and J shed 4 bases, with 17 bases lying between them.

This chain uses TRBV18 with TRBJ1-1; D unclear. CDR1 and CDR2 from the germline V gene are KGHSH and LQKENI. Deletions cut 0 bases from V and 11 bases from J, with 10 bases between. CDR3 size: 12 residues. CDR3 residues: CASSPPVSGAFF. As DNA, the CDR3 is TGTGCCAGCTCACCACCCGTGAGCGGGGCTTTCTTT.